Listed here is a single T cell receptor (beta chain). Treatment noted: 19 received Ad26.COV2.S at low or high dose, single or two shots; roughly five received placebo; per-sample allocation not given. Samples were taken on day 63 after the first vaccine or placebo injection. Unmatched junction bases numbered 5, after V lost 8 bases and J lost 7 bases. Germline V lookup: CDR1 MNHEY, CDR2 SVGAGI. The CDR3 is 12 residues long. This entry is derived from a study of Ad26.COV2.S vaccination and SARS-CoV-2 variants. Turning to the study itself: In the study, Ad26.COV2.S was injected intramuscularly once, or twice 56 days apart.

Assay: immunoSEQ multiplex PCR; the TCRdb copy retains only in-frame clones and omits some. Among around 450,000 clones listed, roughly 87% were seen once. The rearrangement links TRBV6-5 to TRBJ1-5, with 7 bases identical to TRBD1. This specimen was peripheral blood, taken in a trial of Ad26.COV2.S vaccine versus placebo. The receptor was derived from a person between 18 and 65 years old who received the Ad26.COV2.S COVID-19 vaccine or a placebo. The CDR3 region has the DNA TGTGCCAGCCAGACAGGGAAACAGCCCCAGCATTTT. It encodes CASQTGKQPQHF.